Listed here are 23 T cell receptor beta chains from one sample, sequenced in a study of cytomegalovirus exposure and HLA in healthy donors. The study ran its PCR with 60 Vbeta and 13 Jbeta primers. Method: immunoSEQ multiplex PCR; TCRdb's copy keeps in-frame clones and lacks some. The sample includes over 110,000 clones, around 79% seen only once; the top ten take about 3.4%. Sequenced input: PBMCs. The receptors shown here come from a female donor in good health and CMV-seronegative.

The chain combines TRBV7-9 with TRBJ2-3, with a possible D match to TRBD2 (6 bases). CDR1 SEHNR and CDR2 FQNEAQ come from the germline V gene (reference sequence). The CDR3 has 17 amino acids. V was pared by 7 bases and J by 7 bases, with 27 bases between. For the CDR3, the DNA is TGTGCCAGCACTGGCGGTTTTTTGCGGGGCATCTGGAATACGCAGTATTTT. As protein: CASTGGFLRGIWNTQYF.

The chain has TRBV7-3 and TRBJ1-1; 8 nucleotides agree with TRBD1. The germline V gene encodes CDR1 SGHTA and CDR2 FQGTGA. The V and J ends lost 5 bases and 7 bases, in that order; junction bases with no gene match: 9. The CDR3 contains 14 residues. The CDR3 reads CASSPDRGPGEAFF. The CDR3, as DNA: TGTGCCAGCAGCCCAGACAGGGGCCCGGGTGAAGCTTTCTTT.

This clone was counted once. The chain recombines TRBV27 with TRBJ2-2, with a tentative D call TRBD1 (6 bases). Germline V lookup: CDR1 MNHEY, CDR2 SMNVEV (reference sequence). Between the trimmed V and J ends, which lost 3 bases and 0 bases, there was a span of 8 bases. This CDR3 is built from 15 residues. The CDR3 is CASSLTGANTGELFF. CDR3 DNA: TGTGCCAGCAGTTTGACAGGCGCGAACACCGGGGAGCTGTTTTTT.

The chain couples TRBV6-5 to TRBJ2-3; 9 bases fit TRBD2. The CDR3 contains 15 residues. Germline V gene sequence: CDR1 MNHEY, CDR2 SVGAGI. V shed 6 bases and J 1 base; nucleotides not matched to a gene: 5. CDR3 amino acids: CASRSRLAGTDTQYF. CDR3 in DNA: TGTGCCAGCAGATCCCGACTAGCGGGCACAGATACGCAGTATTTT.

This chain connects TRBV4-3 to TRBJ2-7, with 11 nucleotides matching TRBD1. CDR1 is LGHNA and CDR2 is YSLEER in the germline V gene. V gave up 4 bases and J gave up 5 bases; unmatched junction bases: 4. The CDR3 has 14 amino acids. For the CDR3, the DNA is TGCGCCAGCAGCCGTGGGACAGGGGGAAACGAGCAGTACTTC. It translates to CASSRGTGGNEQYF.

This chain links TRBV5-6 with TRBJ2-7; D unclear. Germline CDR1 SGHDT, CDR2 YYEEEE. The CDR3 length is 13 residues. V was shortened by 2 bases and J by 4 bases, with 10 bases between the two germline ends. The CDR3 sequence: CASSFLPGYEQYF. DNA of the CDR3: TGTGCCAGCAGCTTTCTCCCCGGGTACGAGCAGTACTTC.

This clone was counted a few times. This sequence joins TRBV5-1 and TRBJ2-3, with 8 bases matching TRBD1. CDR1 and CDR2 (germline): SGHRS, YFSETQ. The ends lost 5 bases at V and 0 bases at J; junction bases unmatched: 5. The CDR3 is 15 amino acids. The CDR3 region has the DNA TGCGCCAGCAGTCCAGGGACAGGAAGCACAGATACGCAGTATTTT. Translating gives CASSPGTGSTDTQYF.

CDR3: CASSSPGQGNYGYTF. The CDR3 DNA follows: TGTGCCAGCAGCTCCCCGGGACAGGGGAACTATGGCTACACCTTC. V usage is TRBV5-8 and J usage is TRBJ1-2, with 10 bases fitting TRBD1. The germline gives CDR1 SGHTS, CDR2 YDEGEE. Trimming at V came to 3 bases and at J to 2 bases, leaving 4 bases not matched to a gene. The CDR3 covers 15 residues.

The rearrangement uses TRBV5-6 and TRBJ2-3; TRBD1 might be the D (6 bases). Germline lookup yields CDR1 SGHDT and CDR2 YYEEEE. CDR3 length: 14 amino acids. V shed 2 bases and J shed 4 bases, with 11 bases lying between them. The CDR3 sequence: CASSFWGLADTQYF. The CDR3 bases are TGTGCCAGCAGCTTCTGGGGGCTGGCAGATACGCAGTATTTT.

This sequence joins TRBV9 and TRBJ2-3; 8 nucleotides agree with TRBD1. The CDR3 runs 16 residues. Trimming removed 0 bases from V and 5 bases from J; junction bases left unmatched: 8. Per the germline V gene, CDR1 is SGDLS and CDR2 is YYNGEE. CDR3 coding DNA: TGTGCCAGCAGCGTAGAGGCCAGGGGGCAAGTAGATACGCAGTATTTT. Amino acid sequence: CASSVEARGQVDTQYF.

The CDR3 is CATSASGSTDTQYF. DNA of the CDR3: TGTGCCACCAGCGCTAGCGGGAGTACAGATACGCAGTATTTT. This chain links TRBV15 with TRBJ2-3, with 10 bases aligning to TRBD2. Trimming at V came to 5 bases and at J to 3 bases, leaving 2 bases not matched to a gene. CDR3 length: 14 amino acids. CDR1 and CDR2 from the germline V gene are LNHNV and YYDKDF (reference sequence).

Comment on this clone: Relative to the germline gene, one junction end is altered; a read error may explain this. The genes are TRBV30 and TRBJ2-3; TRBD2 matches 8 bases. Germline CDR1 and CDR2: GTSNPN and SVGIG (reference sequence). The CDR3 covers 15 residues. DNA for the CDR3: TGTGCCCGGAGGGGTCGGGAGGGCCCCACAGATACGCAGTATTTT. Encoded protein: CARRGREGPTDTQYF.

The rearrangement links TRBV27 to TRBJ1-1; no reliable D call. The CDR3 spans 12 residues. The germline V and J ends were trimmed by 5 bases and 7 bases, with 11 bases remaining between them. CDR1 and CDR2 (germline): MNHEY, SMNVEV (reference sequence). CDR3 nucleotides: TGTGCCAGCAGTCCCCGGGTTGGTGAAGCTTTCTTT. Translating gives CASSPRVGEAFF.

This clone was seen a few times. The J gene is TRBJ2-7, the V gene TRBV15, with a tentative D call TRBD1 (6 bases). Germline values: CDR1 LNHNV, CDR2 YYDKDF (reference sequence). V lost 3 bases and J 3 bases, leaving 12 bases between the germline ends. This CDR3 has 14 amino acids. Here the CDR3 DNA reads TGTGCCACCAGCAGTGAAAAACAGGGCTACGAGCAGTACTTC. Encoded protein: CATSSEKQGYEQYF.

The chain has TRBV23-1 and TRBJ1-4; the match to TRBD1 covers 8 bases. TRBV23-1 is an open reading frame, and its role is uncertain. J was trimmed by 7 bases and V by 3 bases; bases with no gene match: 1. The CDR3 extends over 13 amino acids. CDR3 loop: CASSQDRAEKLFF. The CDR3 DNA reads TGCGCCAGCAGTCAGGACAGGGCTGAAAAACTGTTTTTT.

CDR3 protein: CASTVNTGELFF. The DNA for the CDR3 is TGTGCCAGTACAGTGAACACCGGGGAGCTGTTTTTT. This chain joins TRBV19 and TRBJ2-2; the D is unclear. Germline assignment: CDR1 LNHDA and CDR2 SQIVND (reference sequence). The CDR3 has 12 amino acids. V lost 7 bases and J 1 base, leaving 4 bases between the germline ends.

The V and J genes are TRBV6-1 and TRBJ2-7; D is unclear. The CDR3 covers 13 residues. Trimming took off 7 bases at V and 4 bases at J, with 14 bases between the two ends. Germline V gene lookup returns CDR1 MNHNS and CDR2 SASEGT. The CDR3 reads CASKSNSKYEQYF. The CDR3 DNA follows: TGTGCCAGCAAAAGTAACAGCAAATACGAGCAGTACTTC.

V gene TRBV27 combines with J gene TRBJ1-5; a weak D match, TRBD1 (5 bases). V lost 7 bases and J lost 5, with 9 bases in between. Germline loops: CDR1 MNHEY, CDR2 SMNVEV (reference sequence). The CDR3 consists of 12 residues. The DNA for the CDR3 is TGTGCCAGCAAGCAGGGCGATCAGCCCCAGCATTTT. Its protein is CASKQGDQPQHF.

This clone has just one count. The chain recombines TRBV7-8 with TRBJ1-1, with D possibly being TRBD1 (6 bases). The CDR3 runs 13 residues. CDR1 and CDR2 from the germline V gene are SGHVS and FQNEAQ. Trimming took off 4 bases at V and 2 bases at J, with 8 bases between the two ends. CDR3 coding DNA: TGTGCCAGCAGCTGGACAGCAAACACTGAAGCTTTCTTT. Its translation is CASSWTANTEAFF.

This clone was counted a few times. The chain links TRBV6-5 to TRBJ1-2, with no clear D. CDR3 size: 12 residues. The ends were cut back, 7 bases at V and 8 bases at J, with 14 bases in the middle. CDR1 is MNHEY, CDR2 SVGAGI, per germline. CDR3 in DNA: TGTGCCAGCACCAGAGGAGGGCCCGGCTACACCTTC. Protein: CASTRGGPGYTF.

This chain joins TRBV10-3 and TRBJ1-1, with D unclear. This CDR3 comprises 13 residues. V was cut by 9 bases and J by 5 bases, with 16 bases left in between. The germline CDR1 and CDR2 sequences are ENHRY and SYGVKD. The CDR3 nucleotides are TGTGCCATGCGACCTCCCTCAGGTACTGAAGCTTTCTTT. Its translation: CAMRPPSGTEAFF.

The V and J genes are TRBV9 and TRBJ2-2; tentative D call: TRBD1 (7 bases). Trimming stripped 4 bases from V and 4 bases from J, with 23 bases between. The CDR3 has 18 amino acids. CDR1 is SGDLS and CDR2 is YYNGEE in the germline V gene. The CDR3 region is CASSPHPGTQGGTGELFF. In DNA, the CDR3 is TGTGCCAGCAGCCCCCACCCCGGGACCCAGGGGGGCACCGGGGAGCTGTTTTTT.

As DNA, the CDR3 is TGTGCCAGCAGCTTGCCGGGACTTAGGCATGGCTACACCTTC. Protein: CASSLPGLRHGYTF. The genes are TRBV13 and TRBJ1-2, with D possibly TRBD1 on 5 matching bases. Trimming cost V 3 bases and J 6 bases, with 14 bases left between them. The CDR3 spans 14 residues. Germline V gives CDR1 PRHDT, CDR2 FYEKMQ (reference sequence). Combining the CDR3 with reference TRBV13 and TRBJ1-2 gives the whole variable domain AAGVIQSPRHLIKEKRETATLKCYPIPRHDTVYWYQQGPGQDPQFLISFYEKMQSDKGSIPDRFSAQQFSDYHSELNMSSLELGDSALYFCASSLPGLRHGYTFGSGTRLTVV.